The text below deals with one TCR beta chain. Clones were read by immunoSEQ multiplex PCR, and TCRdb kept only the in-frame ones, dropping some. The sample lists 2 million to 2.5 million clones, 92% occurring once. This sample is drawn from a study of shared clonotypes between healthy human individuals. Study overall: A few men and a couple of women, aged 18 to 49, were donors. Three CD4 naive, three CD4 memory, two CD8 naive and one CD8 memory plate were used per donor.

The CDR3 sequence is 15 residues long. Per germline, CDR1 LGHNA and CDR2 YSLEER. J lost 0 bases, V lost 4 bases, and 4 bases had no gene match. The TCR originated in a man between 18 and 35 years old in good health. Some clones in this sample may be carry-over from other donors' samples. The gene calls are TRBV4-3 and TRBJ2-3; 7 bases align to TRBD2. The sequenced sample was naive CD4+ T cells from PBMCs. Subset noted: CD45RA+ positively selected. CDR3 protein: CASSLRDYSTDTQYF. The CDR3 nucleotides read TGCGCCAGCAGCCTCCGGGACTATAGCACAGATACGCAGTATTTT.